The clone carrying this T cell receptor beta chain was counted at least ten times. What it binds is not known. The sample is drawn from a study of T cells after yellow fever vaccination. V lost 5 bases to trimming and J lost 3 bases; unmatched junction nucleotides: 5. This CDR3 is built from 14 residues. Germline assignment: CDR1 SGHVS and CDR2 FNYEAQ. TCRdb called the 5' RACE reads again in MiXCR, with one record for every CDR3 protein. Of 150,000 to 200,000 distinct CDR3 sequences listed, 6.5% to 8.5% are singletons. Notes on the study in general: In post-booster samples, most primary-vaccination clones reappeared (approximately 95% CD4, roughly 88% CD8). High-abundance clonotypes from the bulk population could contaminate FACS-sorted repertoires.

The chain employs TRBV7-6 and TRBJ2-3, with TRBD1 identical over 7 bases. The sequencing used CD4+ T cells sorted from PBMCs, collected 5 to 6 days after the first yellow fever vaccination. This TCR was recovered from a young man who received the YFV17D yellow fever vaccine. The CDR3: CASSPVRGTDTQYF. CDR3 coding DNA: TGTGCCAGCAGCCCCGTCAGGGGGACAGATACGCAGTATTTT. Looking up the rest from reference TRBV7-6 and TRBJ2-3 gives the full variable domain: GAGVSQSPRYKVTKRGQDVALRCDPISGHVSLYWYRQALGQGPEFLTYFNYEAQQDKSGLPNDRFSAERPEGSISTLTIQRTEQRDSAMYRCASSPVRGTDTQYFGPGTRLTVL.